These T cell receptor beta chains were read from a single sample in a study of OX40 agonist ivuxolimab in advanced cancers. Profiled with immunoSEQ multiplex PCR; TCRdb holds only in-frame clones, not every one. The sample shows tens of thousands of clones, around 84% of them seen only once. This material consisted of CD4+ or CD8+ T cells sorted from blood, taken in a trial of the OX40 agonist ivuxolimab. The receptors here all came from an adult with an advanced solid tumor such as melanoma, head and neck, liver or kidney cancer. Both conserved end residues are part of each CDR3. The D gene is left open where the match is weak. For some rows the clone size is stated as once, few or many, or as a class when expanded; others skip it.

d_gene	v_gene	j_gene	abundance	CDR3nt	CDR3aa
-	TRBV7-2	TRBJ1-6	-	TGTGCCAGCAGCTTAGAAAGGACATCACCCCTCCACTTT	CASSLERTSPLHF
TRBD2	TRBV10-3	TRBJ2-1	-	TGTGCCATCAGTGTCCTCGCTAGCGGTCACAATGAGCAGTTCTTC	CAISVLASGHNEQFF
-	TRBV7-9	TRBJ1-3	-	TGTGCCAGCAGCTTCGCCGACAGGAGCTACTCTGGAAACACCATATATTTT	CASSFADRSYSGNTIYF
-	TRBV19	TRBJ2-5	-	TGTGCCAGTAGTATACAGGGCGAAGAGACCCAGTACTTC	CASSIQGEETQYF
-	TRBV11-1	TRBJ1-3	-	TGTGCCAGCCGGCCGGGGGGCAGCAGCTCTGGAAACACCATATATTTT	CASRPGGSSSGNTIYF
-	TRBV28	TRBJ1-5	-	TGTGCCAGCACCATCCAGGGGATAGGTCAGCCCCAGCATTTT	CASTIQGIGQPQHF
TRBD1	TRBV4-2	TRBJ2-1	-	TGTGCCAGCAGCCTTATCCGGGACAGGGGGCAGAATGAGCAGTTCTTC	CASSLIRDRGQNEQFF
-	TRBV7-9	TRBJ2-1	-	TGTGCCAGCAGGCCCCGGGCAGGGGTTAACTACAATGAGCAGTTCTTC	CASRPRAGVNYNEQFF
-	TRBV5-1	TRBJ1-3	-	TGCGCCAGCGTCCCCAATACCTCTTTCCAGACCGCTGGAAACACCATATATTTT	CASVPNTSFQTAGNTIYF
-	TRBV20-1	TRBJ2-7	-	TGCAGTGCAAGGGGCAGCTACGAGCAGTACTTC	CSARGSYEQYF
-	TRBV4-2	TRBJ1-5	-	TGTGCCAGCAGCCAAGTACAGGGCGGCAATCAGCCCCAGCATTTT	CASSQVQGGNQPQHF
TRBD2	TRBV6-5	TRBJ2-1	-	TGTGCCAGCAGTTCCCGGGGGACTAGCGGCTACAATGAGCAGTTCTTC	CASSSRGTSGYNEQFF
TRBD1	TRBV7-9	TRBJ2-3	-	TGTGCCAGCAGCTTAAGACAGGGGGCCACAGATACGCAGTATTTT	CASSLRQGATDTQYF
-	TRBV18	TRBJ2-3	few	TGTGCCAGCTCTTCCGTTGGAGGGAGCACAGATACGCAGTATTTT	CASSSVGGSTDTQYF
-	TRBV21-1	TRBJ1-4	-	TGTGCCAGCAGCAAAAAGGGCCGCACAACTAATGAAAAACTGTTTTTT	CASSKKGRTTNEKLFF
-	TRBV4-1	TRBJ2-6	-	TGCGCCAGCAGCCAAGAGTTTCGGTCTGGGGCCAACGTCCTGACTTTC	CASSQEFRSGANVLTF
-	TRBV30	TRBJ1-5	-	TGTGCCTGGAGTACAGGAAGCAATCAGCCCCAGCATTTT	CAWSTGSNQPQHF
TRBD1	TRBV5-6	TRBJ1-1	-	TGTGCCAGCAGCTTCAGGGGGTACACTGAAGCTTTCTTT	CASSFRGYTEAFF
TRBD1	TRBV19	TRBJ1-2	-	TGTGCCAGTACGACAGGGACGGTTGCCAACTATGGCTACACCTTC	CASTTGTVANYGYTF
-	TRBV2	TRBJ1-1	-	TGTGCCAGCAGCCAGGGGATCACTGAAGCTTTCTTT	CASSQGITEAFF
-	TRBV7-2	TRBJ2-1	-	TGTGCCAGCAGCTTAGCGTCCAGGGGGGCCTACAATGAGCAGTTCTTC	CASSLASRGAYNEQFF
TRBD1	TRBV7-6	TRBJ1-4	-	TGTGCCAGCAGCTTAGGGGGGGGACAGGGAGGCGAAAAACTGTTTTTT	CASSLGGGQGGEKLFF
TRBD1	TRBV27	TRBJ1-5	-	TGTGCCAGCAGTTCGGGACAGGGGTTGCGGAGCAATCAGCCCCAGCATTTT	CASSSGQGLRSNQPQHF
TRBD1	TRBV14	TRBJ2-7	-	TGTGCCAGCAGCCAGACAGGGTTCGAGCAGTACTTC	CASSQTGFEQYF
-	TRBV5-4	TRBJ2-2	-	TGTGCCAGCAGCTTGGGGGGGAACACCGGGGAGCTGTTTTTT	CASSLGGNTGELFF
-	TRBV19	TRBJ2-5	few	TGTGCCAGTAGTAAGGTGCGGGGAGAGACCCAGTACTTC	CASSKVRGETQYF
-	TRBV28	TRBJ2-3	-	TGTGCCAGCGCTCTTTTGGGACGCACTAGCACAGATACGCAGTATTTT	CASALLGRTSTDTQYF
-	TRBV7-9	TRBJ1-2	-	TGTGCCAGCAGCTCAGACTCCGGTGGCTACACCTTC	CASSSDSGGYTF
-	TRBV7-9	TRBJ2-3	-	TGTGCCAGCAGCACAAAGGAGGGGCGCACAGATACGCAGTATTTT	CASSTKEGRTDTQYF
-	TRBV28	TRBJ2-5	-	TGTGCCAGCAGTTTATCTCTTACGGCGGGGACACAAGAGACCCAGTACTTC	CASSLSLTAGTQETQYF
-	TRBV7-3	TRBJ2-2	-	TGTGCCAGCAGCTTTCTCCGGGAAAGAAGGGGTGGGGAGCTGTTTTTT	CASSFLRERRGGELFF
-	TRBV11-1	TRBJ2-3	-	TGTGCCAGCAGCTTAATAGACACGACAGATACGCAGTATTTT	CASSLIDTTDTQYF
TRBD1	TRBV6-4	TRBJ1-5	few	TGTGCCACCTCCGACAGGGATTCAGGGCAGCCCCAGCATTTT	CATSDRDSGQPQHF
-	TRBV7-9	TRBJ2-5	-	TGTGCCAGCAGCTTAGTACTTAAAGAGACCCAGTACTTC	CASSLVLKETQYF
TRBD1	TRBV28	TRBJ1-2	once	TGTGCCAGCACCTTCATTTCCGGGACAGGGTACGGCTACACCTTC	CASTFISGTGYGYTF
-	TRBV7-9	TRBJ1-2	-	TGTGCCAGCAGCTCTGGACAAAGAGGATGGGACTACACCTTC	CASSSGQRGWDYTF
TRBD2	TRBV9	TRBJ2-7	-	TGTGCCAGCAGCCTCCGAGGACTAGCGGGAGTCGCCGAGCAGTACTTC	CASSLRGLAGVAEQYF
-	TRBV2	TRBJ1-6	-	TGTGCCAGCTTCCGGACCGCCGGGAGCTCACCCCTCCACTTT	CASFRTAGSSPLHF
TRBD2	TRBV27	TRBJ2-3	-	TGTGCCAGCAGTTTATCGACTAGCGGTAGCACAGATACGCAGTATTTT	CASSLSTSGSTDTQYF
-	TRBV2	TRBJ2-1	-	TGTGCCAGCAGTGCCCCTCTGGGCGGGGCGAACAATGAGCAGTTCTTC	CASSAPLGGANNEQFF
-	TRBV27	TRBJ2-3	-	TGTGCCAGCAGGGCAGGAGATACGCAGTATTTT	CASRAGDTQYF
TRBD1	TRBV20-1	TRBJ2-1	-	TGCAGTGCTAGACGAGGGACAGATCAGTTCTTC	CSARRGTDQFF
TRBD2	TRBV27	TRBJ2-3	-	TGTGCCAGCAGCCTCCTAGCGGGGGCAGGTGATACGCAGTATTTT	CASSLLAGAGDTQYF
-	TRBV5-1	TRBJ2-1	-	TGCGCCAGCAGCTTGGAGTTCAGAGGGAATGAGCAGTTCTTC	CASSLEFRGNEQFF
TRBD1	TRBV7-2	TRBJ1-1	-	TGTGCCAGCAGCCGGACAGGGATTAACATGAACACTGAAGCTTTCTTT	CASSRTGINMNTEAFF
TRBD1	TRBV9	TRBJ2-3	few	TGTGCCAGCAGCCCGGGACAGGAGAGCACAGATACGCAGTATTTT	CASSPGQESTDTQYF
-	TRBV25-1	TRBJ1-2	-	TGTGCCAGCAGTCCACTGGGAGGGGGTTCGGGGTATGGCTACACCTTC	CASSPLGGGSGYGYTF
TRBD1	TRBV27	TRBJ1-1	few	TGTGCCAGCAGTTTAGGGACAGGGGAACCTTTCTTT	CASSLGTGEPFF
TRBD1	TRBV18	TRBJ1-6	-	TGTGCCAGCTCACCACTGGACAGGGGGGGCTCACCCCTCCACTTT	CASSPLDRGGSPLHF
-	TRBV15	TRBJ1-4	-	TGTGCCACCAGCAGTTCAGGGTCTGGGTTTTTT	CATSSSGSGFF
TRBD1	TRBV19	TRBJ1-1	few	TGTGCCAGTAGTGTGACAGGGGGCGGCACTGAAGCTTTCTTT	CASSVTGGGTEAFF
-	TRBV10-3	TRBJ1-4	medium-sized	TGTGCCATCAGTGAGGACGGGACGCGAGTAAAACTGTTTTTT	CAISEDGTRVKLFF
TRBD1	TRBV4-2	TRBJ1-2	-	TGTGCCAGCAGCCAAGCGGCCAGGGGGAGCGGTGGCTACACCTTC	CASSQAARGSGGYTF
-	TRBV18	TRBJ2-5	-	TGTGCCAGCTCACCACGCAGGGCTGGAGAGACCCAGTACTTC	CASSPRRAGETQYF
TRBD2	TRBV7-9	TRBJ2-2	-	TGTGCCAGCAGCTTTAGACTAGCGGGAGCCGGGGAGCTGTTTTTT	CASSFRLAGAGELFF
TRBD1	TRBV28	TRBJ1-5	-	TGTGCCAGCAGTGTCGGAAGGGGGCTTAGGGATAGCAATCAGCCCCAGCATTTT	CASSVGRGLRDSNQPQHF
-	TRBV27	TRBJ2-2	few	TGTGCCAGCAGTTTTCGGACAGACCTAGCGAACACCGGGGAGCTGTTTTTT	CASSFRTDLANTGELFF
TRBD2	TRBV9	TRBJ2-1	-	TGTGCCAGCAGCGCACTACTAGCGGGTTACAATGAGCAGTTCTTC	CASSALLAGYNEQFF
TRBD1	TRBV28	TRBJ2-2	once	TGTGCCAGCAGGGTGCAGGGGGCAAACACCGGGGAGCTGTTTTTT	CASRVQGANTGELFF